These T cell receptor beta chains were read from a single sample in a study of CD8+ T cells in alopecia areata. TCRdb's copy holds only in-frame clones and misses some; the assay was immunoSEQ multiplex PCR. The sample has 200,000 or so clones, 58% seen once. Sequences were derived from CD4+ T cells sorted from blood, sampled at week 24, from a patient treated with tofacitinib. All receptors derive from a human donor with alopecia areata. CDR3s include the opening cysteine and the closing phenylalanine or tryptophan. D genes are given only for firm matches. Expanded clones get a size class; other rows say once, few or many, or leave the size out.

CDR3aa: CSAAGTGNTGELFF
CDR3nt: TGCAGCGCGGCCGGGACAGGGAACACCGGGGAGCTGTTTTTT
j_gene: TRBJ2-2
d_gene: TRBD1
v_gene: TRBV29-1
abundance: .
len: 14

CDR3aa: CSVRFPGRDEQYF
CDR3nt: TGCAGCGTTCGATTTCCAGGTCGAGACGAGCAGTACTTC
j_gene: TRBJ2-7
d_gene: .
v_gene: TRBV29-1
abundance: few
len: 13

CDR3aa: CAWTGAHEQFF
CDR3nt: TGTGCCTGGACGGGGGCCCATGAGCAGTTCTTC
j_gene: TRBJ2-1
d_gene: .
v_gene: TRBV30
abundance: .
len: 11

CDR3aa: CAIRQVYEQYF
CDR3nt: TGTGCCATCAGACAAGTCTACGAGCAGTACTTC
j_gene: TRBJ2-7
d_gene: .
v_gene: TRBV10-3
abundance: .
len: 11

CDR3aa: CASSYTAGAEETQYF
CDR3nt: TGTGCCAGCAGCTATACAGCGGGAGCAGAAGAGACCCAGTACTTC
j_gene: TRBJ2-5
d_gene: TRBD2
v_gene: TRBV7-6
abundance: .
len: 15

CDR3aa: CASSQGREETQYF
CDR3nt: TGTGCCAGCAGCCAGGGTCGGGAAGAGACCCAGTACTTC
j_gene: TRBJ2-5
d_gene: .
v_gene: TRBV11-2
abundance: few
len: 13

CDR3aa: CASSPPPGQGVGDTQYF
CDR3nt: TGTGCCAGCAGCCCCCCCCCGGGACAGGGGGTTGGAGATACGCAGTATTTT
j_gene: TRBJ2-3
d_gene: TRBD1
v_gene: TRBV7-9
abundance: .
len: 17

CDR3aa: CASSRTRNTEAFF
CDR3nt: TGTGCCAGTAGTCGGACACGGAACACTGAAGCTTTCTTT
j_gene: TRBJ1-1
d_gene: .
v_gene: TRBV19
abundance: .
len: 13

CDR3aa: CSAGANTEAFF
CDR3nt: TGCAGCGCTGGGGCCAACACTGAAGCTTTCTTT
j_gene: TRBJ1-1
d_gene: .
v_gene: TRBV29-1
abundance: .
len: 11

CDR3aa: CASSRPSSNQPQHF
CDR3nt: TGTGCCAGCAGCCGGCCCTCTAGCAATCAGCCCCAGCATTTT
j_gene: TRBJ1-5
d_gene: .
v_gene: TRBV2
abundance: .
len: 14

CDR3aa: CAISYGQGSAEAFF
CDR3nt: TGTGCCATCAGTTATGGACAGGGCAGCGCTGAAGCTTTCTTT
j_gene: TRBJ1-1
d_gene: TRBD1
v_gene: TRBV10-3
abundance: .
len: 14

CDR3aa: CASSRTGNEQYF
CDR3nt: TGTGCCAGCAGTCGGACAGGGAACGAGCAGTACTTC
j_gene: TRBJ2-7
d_gene: TRBD1
v_gene: TRBV6-5
abundance: .
len: 12

CDR3aa: CASSYRRTLYEQYF
CDR3nt: TGCGCCAGCAGCTACAGACGGACTCTCTACGAGCAGTACTTC
j_gene: TRBJ2-7
d_gene: .
v_gene: TRBV5-1
abundance: few
len: 14

CDR3aa: CSVMSQGAPTEAFF
CDR3nt: TGCAGCGTCATGTCCCAGGGGGCTCCCACTGAAGCTTTCTTT
j_gene: TRBJ1-1
d_gene: TRBD1
v_gene: TRBV29-1
abundance: .
len: 14

CDR3aa: CSVDSGGASYNEQFF
CDR3nt: TGCAGCGTTGATTCAGGGGGGGCTTCCTACAATGAGCAGTTCTTC
j_gene: TRBJ2-1
d_gene: .
v_gene: TRBV29-1
abundance: .
len: 15

CDR3aa: CASSLGPFIYGYTF
CDR3nt: TGTGCCAGCAGTTTGGGACCGTTTATCTATGGCTACACCTTC
j_gene: TRBJ1-2
d_gene: .
v_gene: TRBV27
abundance: once
len: 14

CDR3aa: CASSDTPNYGYTF
CDR3nt: TGTGCCAGCAGCGATACACCTAACTATGGCTACACCTTC
j_gene: TRBJ1-2
d_gene: .
v_gene: TRBV2
abundance: .
len: 13

CDR3aa: CASSFATGKDEKLFF
CDR3nt: TGTGCCAGCAGTTTCGCGACAGGGAAAGATGAAAAACTGTTTTTT
j_gene: TRBJ1-4
d_gene: TRBD1
v_gene: TRBV2
abundance: .
len: 15

CDR3aa: CASSLDRAEEKLFF
CDR3nt: TGCGCCAGCAGCTTGGACAGGGCGGAGGAAAAACTGTTTTTT
j_gene: TRBJ1-4
d_gene: .
v_gene: TRBV5-1
abundance: .
len: 14

CDR3aa: CASSSEVYEQYF
CDR3nt: TGTGCCAGCAGTTCCGAGGTCTACGAGCAGTACTTC
j_gene: TRBJ2-7
d_gene: .
v_gene: TRBV28
abundance: .
len: 12

CDR3aa: CSVEELGGRETQYF
CDR3nt: TGCAGCGTTGAAGAACTTGGGGGGCGAGAGACCCAGTACTTC
j_gene: TRBJ2-5
d_gene: .
v_gene: TRBV29-1
abundance: .
len: 14

CDR3aa: CATSSRETGVYEQYF
CDR3nt: TGTGCCACCAGCAGCCGGGAGACGGGGGTGTACGAGCAGTACTTC
j_gene: TRBJ2-7
d_gene: .
v_gene: TRBV15
abundance: .
len: 15

CDR3aa: CAIRGAHNEQFF
CDR3nt: TGTGCCATCAGGGGGGCCCACAATGAGCAGTTCTTC
j_gene: TRBJ2-1
d_gene: .
v_gene: TRBV10-3
abundance: few
len: 12

CDR3aa: CSVLGGGGEETQYF
CDR3nt: TGCAGCGTTCTGGGCGGGGGGGGCGAAGAGACCCAGTACTTC
j_gene: TRBJ2-5
d_gene: TRBD2
v_gene: TRBV29-1
abundance: few
len: 14

CDR3aa: CASKVGGGSTDTQYF
CDR3nt: TGTGCCAGCAAGGTGGGAGGGGGGAGCACAGATACGCAGTATTTT
j_gene: TRBJ2-3
d_gene: .
v_gene: TRBV2
abundance: .
len: 15

CDR3aa: CASSAMAGGQDEQFF
CDR3nt: TGTGCCAGCAGCGCGATGGCGGGGGGGCAGGATGAGCAGTTCTTC
j_gene: TRBJ2-1
d_gene: TRBD2
v_gene: TRBV9
abundance: .
len: 15

CDR3aa: CASSLGGNIDHEQYF
CDR3nt: TGCGCCAGCAGCTTGGGAGGGAATATCGACCACGAGCAGTACTTC
j_gene: TRBJ2-7
d_gene: .
v_gene: TRBV5-1
abundance: .
len: 15

CDR3aa: CASSWQGPSDTQYF
CDR3nt: TGTGCCAGCAGTTGGCAGGGGCCCTCAGATACGCAGTATTTT
j_gene: TRBJ2-3
d_gene: .
v_gene: TRBV27
abundance: few
len: 14

CDR3aa: CASSEDAESYEQYF
CDR3nt: TGCGCCAGCAGCGAAGACGCGGAATCCTACGAGCAGTACTTC
j_gene: TRBJ2-7
d_gene: .
v_gene: TRBV5-1
abundance: .
len: 14

CDR3aa: CASSQALNQPQHF
CDR3nt: TGCGCCAGCAGCCAAGCCCTCAATCAGCCCCAGCATTTT
j_gene: TRBJ1-5
d_gene: .
v_gene: TRBV4-1
abundance: few
len: 13

CDR3aa: CSVQQGPNQPQHF
CDR3nt: TGCAGCGTTCAACAGGGCCCCAATCAGCCCCAGCATTTT
j_gene: TRBJ1-5
d_gene: .
v_gene: TRBV29-1
abundance: few
len: 13

CDR3aa: CASSWDRHTDTQYF
CDR3nt: TGTGCCAGCAGCTGGGACAGGCACACAGATACGCAGTATTTT
j_gene: TRBJ2-3
d_gene: TRBD1
v_gene: TRBV5-5
abundance: .
len: 14

CDR3aa: CASSLGKSNQPQHF
CDR3nt: TGTGCCAGCAGCTTAGGGAAGTCGAATCAGCCCCAGCATTTT
j_gene: TRBJ1-5
d_gene: .
v_gene: TRBV7-8
abundance: .
len: 14

CDR3aa: CASSRDRVSYEQYF
CDR3nt: TGTGCCAGCAGCCGGGACAGGGTCTCCTACGAGCAGTACTTC
j_gene: TRBJ2-7
d_gene: TRBD1
v_gene: TRBV7-2
abundance: .
len: 14

CDR3aa: CASSVDLSTDTQYF
CDR3nt: TGTGCCAGCAGCGTCGACCTGAGCACAGATACGCAGTATTTT
j_gene: TRBJ2-3
d_gene: .
v_gene: TRBV9
abundance: .
len: 14

CDR3aa: CASSRGTPGTDTQYF
CDR3nt: TGTGCCAGCTCGCGCGGGACACCCGGCACAGATACGCAGTATTTT
j_gene: TRBJ2-3
d_gene: .
v_gene: TRBV18
abundance: .
len: 15

CDR3aa: CASTGRPDTQYF
CDR3nt: TGTGCCAGCACAGGGCGCCCAGATACGCAGTATTTT
j_gene: TRBJ2-3
d_gene: .
v_gene: TRBV28
abundance: few
len: 12

CDR3aa: CASSEDGYEQYF
CDR3nt: TGCGCCAGCAGCGAGGACGGCTACGAGCAGTACTTC
j_gene: TRBJ2-7
d_gene: .
v_gene: TRBV5-1
abundance: .
len: 12

CDR3aa: CASSPDRGRTEAFF
CDR3nt: TGTGCCAGCTCACCTGACAGGGGACGCACTGAAGCTTTCTTT
j_gene: TRBJ1-1
d_gene: TRBD1
v_gene: TRBV18
abundance: few
len: 14

CDR3aa: CAWAGTGHTGELFF
CDR3nt: TGTGCCTGGGCCGGGACAGGGCACACCGGGGAGCTGTTTTTT
j_gene: TRBJ2-2
d_gene: TRBD1
v_gene: TRBV30
abundance: .
len: 14

CDR3aa: CASSLRNTGELFF
CDR3nt: TGTGCCAGCAGCTTACGAAACACCGGGGAGCTGTTTTTT
j_gene: TRBJ2-2
d_gene: .
v_gene: TRBV9
abundance: .
len: 13

CDR3aa: CARNDRNDYGYTF
CDR3nt: TGTGCCAGAAACGACAGGAATGACTATGGCTACACCTTC
j_gene: TRBJ1-2
d_gene: .
v_gene: TRBV19
abundance: .
len: 13

CDR3aa: CASSVRLAGVGNEQFF
CDR3nt: TGCGCCAGCAGTGTTCGACTAGCGGGAGTGGGGAATGAGCAGTTCTTC
j_gene: TRBJ2-1
d_gene: TRBD2
v_gene: TRBV4-3
abundance: .
len: 16

CDR3aa: CASSTNSQGLYGYTF
CDR3nt: TGCGCCAGCAGCACCAACTCCCAGGGACTCTATGGCTACACCTTC
j_gene: TRBJ1-2
d_gene: .
v_gene: TRBV5-1
abundance: few
len: 15

CDR3aa: CASSEGTETAQETQYF
CDR3nt: TGTGCCAGCAGCGAAGGGACAGAAACAGCCCAAGAGACCCAGTACTTC
j_gene: TRBJ2-5
d_gene: TRBD1
v_gene: TRBV7-9
abundance: .
len: 16

CDR3aa: CASSFGTGNYEQCF
CDR3nt: .
j_gene: TRBJ2-7
d_gene: .
v_gene: TRBV7-2
abundance: .
len: 14

CDR3aa: CASSPEGSRRNEQYF
CDR3nt: TGCGCCAGCAGCCCGGAGGGAAGTCGGAGGAACGAGCAGTACTTC
j_gene: TRBJ2-7
d_gene: .
v_gene: TRBV4-1
abundance: .
len: 15

CDR3aa: CASSLEAENTEAFF
CDR3nt: TGCGCCAGCAGCTTGGAGGCAGAGAACACTGAAGCTTTCTTT
j_gene: TRBJ1-1
d_gene: .
v_gene: TRBV5-1
abundance: .
len: 14

CDR3aa: CASSHWKLAGGPRETQYF
CDR3nt: TGTGCCAGCAGCCACTGGAAGCTAGCGGGAGGCCCCAGAGAGACCCAGTACTTC
j_gene: TRBJ2-5
d_gene: TRBD2
v_gene: TRBV5-4
abundance: .
len: 18

CDR3aa: CASSRQGPDTDTQYF
CDR3nt: TGTGCCAGCAGCAGACAGGGACCAGACACAGATACGCAGTATTTT
j_gene: TRBJ2-3
d_gene: TRBD1
v_gene: TRBV6-5
abundance: once
len: 15

CDR3aa: CASSRDGGTGELFF
CDR3nt: TGCGCCAGCAGCCGGGATGGGGGCACCGGGGAGCTGTTTTTT
j_gene: TRBJ2-2
d_gene: .
v_gene: TRBV5-1
abundance: few
len: 14

CDR3aa: CASSYRINSNQPQHF
CDR3nt: TGTGCCAGCAGTTACAGGATCAATAGCAATCAGCCCCAGCATTTT
j_gene: TRBJ1-5
d_gene: .
v_gene: TRBV2
abundance: .
len: 15

CDR3aa: CASSFSVPTDHGYTF
CDR3nt: TGTGCCAGCAGTTTTTCTGTTCCGACAGACCATGGCTACACCTTC
j_gene: TRBJ1-2
d_gene: .
v_gene: TRBV28
abundance: .
len: 15

CDR3aa: CASSESEGVDTQYF
CDR3nt: TGTGCCAGCAGTGAATCGGAGGGAGTGGATACGCAGTATTTT
j_gene: TRBJ2-3
d_gene: .
v_gene: TRBV2
abundance: .
len: 14

CDR3aa: CASSTLQGRQTQYF
CDR3nt: TGTGCCAGCAGCACCTTGCAGGGGCGGCAGACCCAGTACTTC
j_gene: TRBJ2-5
d_gene: .
v_gene: TRBV7-2
abundance: .
len: 14

CDR3aa: CASSIEGVGGSNSPLHF
CDR3nt: TGTGCCAGTAGTATAGAAGGCGTAGGGGGCTCCAATTCACCCCTCCACTTT
j_gene: TRBJ1-6
d_gene: TRBD1
v_gene: TRBV19
abundance: few
len: 17

CDR3aa: CASSSPGDPARAEQFF
CDR3nt: TGTGCCAGCAGCTCCCCAGGGGACCCAGCTCGTGCTGAGCAGTTCTTC
j_gene: TRBJ2-1
d_gene: .
v_gene: TRBV28
abundance: .
len: 16

CDR3aa: CASSSGGANYGYTF
CDR3nt: TGCGCCAGCAGCTCGGGGGGGGCGAACTATGGCTACACCTTC
j_gene: TRBJ1-2
d_gene: .
v_gene: TRBV4-3
abundance: .
len: 14